This TCR beta chain stems from a study of early T cells in non-severe SARS-CoV-2 infection. This CDR3 has 13 amino acids. The V gene lost 5 bases and the J gene lost 7 bases, with 14 bases spanning the gap. The germline gives CDR1 SGHNT, CDR2 YENEEA. Unique molecular identifiers were affixed to single, distinct cDNA molecules. MiXCR, run by TCRdb on the 5' RACE reads, gives a single entry per CDR3 protein. The sample yields roughly 69,000 distinct CDR3 sequences, roughly 8.2% seen once. This clonotype was seen a few times. The chain couples TRBV11-3 to TRBJ1-1; perhaps TRBD1 as D (5 bases). The starting material was whole blood, obtained at baseline. The source of this sequence is an adult who was a healthcare worker with PCR-confirmed SARS-CoV-2 infection or an uninfected control (not recorded which). The CDR3 sequence is CASSQRDGGEAFF. The CDR3 nucleotides read TGTGCCAGCAGCCAACGAGATGGGGGTGAAGCTTTCTTT.